One sample yielded the 32 T cell receptor beta chains listed below, sequenced in a study of cytomegalovirus exposure and HLA in healthy donors. The PCR made use of 60 Vbeta and 13 Jbeta primers. Profiling relied on immunoSEQ multiplex PCR, and the TCRdb table lists in-frame clones only, not all of them. This sample contains roughly 190,000 clones. The sample consisted of PBMCs. Source of these receptors: a young man in good health and CMV-seronegative.

V and J are TRBV5-5 and TRBJ1-4, with D unclear. The length of the CDR3 is 16 residues. V lost 2 bases to trimming and J lost 2 bases, with 13 bases between them. Germline CDR1 SGHKS, CDR2 YYEKEE (reference sequence). CDR3 sequence: CASSFGLTGTNEKLFF. The DNA of the CDR3 is TGTGCCAGCAGCTTTGGCCTTACCGGGACTAATGAAAAACTGTTTTTT.

The V gene is TRBV7-2, the J gene TRBJ2-7, with D hard to call. The V end lost 2 bases, the J end lost 5 bases, and 13 bases lay between the germline ends. Germline V lookup: CDR1 SGHTA, CDR2 FQGNSA. The CDR3 is 14 residues long. The CDR3 DNA is TGTGCCAGCAGCTTACGACTTTCCCATGACGAGCAGTACTTC. Protein sequence: CASSLRLSHDEQYF.

The CDR3 region has the DNA TGTGCCTGGAGTTCCCCCCCGGGTGGCTACACCTTC. Translated: CAWSSPPGGYTF. The chain uses TRBV30 and TRBJ1-2; the D is unclear. Germline lookup yields CDR1 GTSNPN and CDR2 SVGIG (reference sequence). The CDR3 spans 12 residues. Trimming pared 2 bases from V and 7 bases from J, leaving 11 bases between. The full variable domain, with the rest looked up from reference TRBV30 and TRBJ1-2, is SQTIHQWPATLVQPVGSPLSLECTVEGTSNPNLYWYRQAAGRGLQLLFYSVGIGQISSEVPQNLSASRPQDRQFILSSKKLLLSDSGFYLCAWSSPPGGYTFGSGTRLTVV.

The rearrangement joins TRBV4-1 to TRBJ2-7; TRBD1 aligns across 7 bases. The CDR3 covers 15 residues. Germline V CDR1 and CDR2: MGHRA, YSYEKL. J was trimmed by 2 bases and V by 1 base; bases with no gene match: 5. The CDR3 DNA reads as TGCGCCAGCAGCCAAGGTCCCACAGGGGCCTACGAGCAGTACTTC. Encoded protein: CASSQGPTGAYEQYF.

The rearrangement joins TRBV27 to TRBJ2-1, with D maybe TRBD2 (6 bases). V lost 0 bases and J lost 5, with 17 bases in between. The germline V gene has CDR1 MNHEY and CDR2 SMNVEV (reference sequence). The CDR3 runs 17 residues. The CDR3 coding sequence is TGTGCCAGCAGTTTATCGATCGGGGGTATACTTAACAATGAGCAGTTCTTC. As protein: CASSLSIGGILNNEQFF.

This rearrangement joins TRBV30 to TRBJ2-2; 7 positions match TRBD2. J was trimmed by 4 bases and V by 0 bases; bases with no gene match: 5. The CDR3 totals 15 residues. Germline assignment: CDR1 GTSNPN and CDR2 SVGIG (reference sequence). The CDR3 loop reads CAWSVGGSPTGELFF. In DNA form, the CDR3 reads TGTGCCTGGAGTGTAGGCGGGAGTCCCACCGGGGAGCTGTTTTTT.

V is TRBV30 and J is TRBJ2-6, with no clear D. Trimming left V 1 base short and J 1 base short, with 20 bases between. The CDR3 loop spans 19 amino acids. Germline V gives CDR1 GTSNPN, CDR2 SVGIG (reference sequence). This chain's CDR3 is CAWSGRLGPTVSGANVLTF. The CDR3 DNA reads as TGTGCCTGGAGTGGAAGACTCGGTCCCACGGTTTCTGGGGCCAACGTCCTGACTTTC.

The chain combines TRBV30 with TRBJ1-4, with 8 bases identical to TRBD1. Per the germline V gene, CDR1 is GTSNPN and CDR2 is SVGIG (reference sequence). Unmatched junction bases numbered 8, after V lost 3 bases and J lost 2 bases. The CDR3 consists of 16 residues. CDR3 amino acids: CAWSGKTGGTNEKLFF. The CDR3 DNA follows: TGTGCCTGGAGCGGAAAAACAGGGGGTACTAATGAAAAACTGTTTTTT.

The chain uses TRBV7-9 and TRBJ1-5; D call uncertain. Germline V CDR1 and CDR2: SEHNR, FQNEAQ (reference sequence). V lost 5 bases and J lost 0, with 11 bases in between. There are 15 residues in the CDR3. The CDR3 bases are TGTGCCAGCAGCCCCGGAGGTGGTAGCAATCAGCCCCAGCATTTT. Protein sequence: CASSPGGGSNQPQHF.

Regarding this clone: Additional DNA sequences in this sample encode the identical CDR3. This rearrangement joins TRBV19 to TRBJ2-7; a possible D gene is TRBD2 (5 bases). The CDR3 length is 14 residues. CDR1 is LNHDA, CDR2 SQIVND, per germline (reference sequence). Trimming removed 8 bases from V and 0 bases from J, with 14 bases in between. CDR3 in DNA: TGTGCCAGTCGCATGGACGGACTCTCCTACGAGCAGTACTTC. This sequence encodes CASRMDGLSYEQYF.

The chain combines TRBV7-2 with TRBJ2-6, with 10 bases identical to TRBD1. The CDR3 runs 15 residues. Germline CDR1 is SGHTA and CDR2 is FQGNSA. J gave up 13 bases and V 5 bases, and 11 bases lay outside the gene matches. CDR3 loop: CASSPGTGALVVLTF. The CDR3 nucleotides are TGTGCCAGCAGCCCCGGGACAGGGGCCCTCGTAGTCCTGACTTTC.

The genes are TRBV10-2 and TRBJ1-1, with a tentative D call TRBD1 (5 bases). The CDR3 has 14 amino acids. V lost 2 bases and J lost 4, with 11 bases in between. The germline gives CDR1 WSHSY, CDR2 SAAADI. DNA for the CDR3: TGCGCCAGCAGTGAGAACGCAGGGCCCACTGAAGCTTTCTTT. Translated: CASSENAGPTEAFF.

The rearrangement uses TRBV18 and TRBJ2-7; D possibly corresponds to TRBD2 (5 bases). Trimming removed 1 base at V and 2 bases at J, with 12 bases between. Germline assignment: CDR1 KGHSH and CDR2 LQKENI. CDR3 length equals 15 residues. The CDR3 protein is CASSPRRGLTYEQYF. The CDR3 DNA sequence: TGTGCCAGCTCACCACGGAGAGGGCTCACCTACGAGCAGTACTTC.

This rearrangement joins TRBV19 to TRBJ2-1; 10 bases are a match to TRBD2. CDR1 is LNHDA and CDR2 is SQIVND in the germline V gene (reference sequence). V lost 9 bases to trimming and J lost 1 base; unmatched junction nucleotides: 6. The CDR3 is made up of 15 amino acids. Here the CDR3 DNA reads TGTGCCAGCAAGACGACTAGCGGGTCCTACAATGAGCAGTTCTTC. This codes for CASKTTSGSYNEQFF. The variable domain in full, with the rest retrieved from reference TRBV19 and TRBJ2-1, is DGGITQSPKYLFRKEGQNVTLSCEQNLNHDAMYWYRQDPGQGLRLIYYSQIVNDFQKGDIAEGYSVSREKKESFPLTVTSAQKNPTAFYLCASKTTSGSYNEQFFGPGTRLTVL.

The rearrangement uses TRBV6-1 and TRBJ2-2, with TRBD1 matching over 9 bases. The CDR3 runs 13 residues. Trimming cost V 11 bases and J 7 bases; bases outside gene matches: 8. Germline assignment: CDR1 MNHNS and CDR2 SASEGT. In nucleotides, the CDR3 is TGTGCCTCGAGGACAGGGGAGAGCGGGGAGCTGTTTTTT. Protein product: CASRTGESGELFF.

The chain employs TRBV6-5 and TRBJ1-1; 9 bases align to TRBD1. With 0 bases clipped from V and 3 bases from J, the junction kept 2 bases outside the gene matches. Germline CDR1 is MNHEY and CDR2 is SVGAGI. The CDR3 spans 15 residues. CDR3 sequence reads: CASSYSDRGYTEAFF. Written as DNA, the CDR3 is TGTGCCAGCAGTTACTCGGACAGGGGATACACTGAAGCTTTCTTT.

The chain links TRBV30 to TRBJ1-5; 7 bases agree with TRBD1. V lost 0 bases, J lost 0 bases, and 11 bases stayed unmatched. Germline lookup yields CDR1 GTSNPN and CDR2 SVGIG (reference sequence). This CDR3 is 18 amino acids long. In nucleotides, the CDR3 is TGTGCCTGGAGTGTACAGGGGTTCGAACAGGATAGCAATCAGCCCCAGCATTTT. It specifies CAWSVQGFEQDSNQPQHF. The variable domain in full, with the rest retrieved from reference TRBV30 and TRBJ1-5, is SQTIHQWPATLVQPVGSPLSLECTVEGTSNPNLYWYRQAAGRGLQLLFYSVGIGQISSEVPQNLSASRPQDRQFILSSKKLLLSDSGFYLCAWSVQGFEQDSNQPQHFGDGTRLSIL.

The chain couples TRBV28 to TRBJ1-1, with TRBD1 matching over 7 bases. The germline gives CDR1 MDHEN, CDR2 SYDVKM. The CDR3 extends over 16 amino acids. Trimming took 4 bases from V and 1 from J; bases not matched to a gene: 9. The chain's CDR3 is CASSSLFDRENTEAFF. The DNA of the CDR3 is TGTGCCAGCAGTTCACTTTTTGACAGGGAGAACACTGAAGCTTTCTTT.

The V and J genes are TRBV9 and TRBJ2-1; TRBD2 matches 12 bases. The V and J ends lost 3 bases and 7 bases, in that order; junction bases with no gene match: 5. The length of the CDR3 is 15 residues. CDR1 SGDLS and CDR2 YYNGEE come from the germline V gene. The CDR3 DNA is TGTGCCAGCAGCGGGACTAGCGGGAATATTAATGAGCAGTTCTTC. Its protein product is CASSGTSGNINEQFF.

This rearrangement joins TRBV30 to TRBJ2-7, with 10 positions matching TRBD1. Germline V CDR1 and CDR2: GTSNPN, SVGIG (reference sequence). Unmatched junction bases numbered 5, after V lost 5 bases and J lost 1 base. This CDR3 comprises 14 residues. In DNA form, the CDR3 reads TGTGCCTGGCGGACAGGGGGAGGTTCCTACGAGCAGTACTTC. This sequence encodes CAWRTGGGSYEQYF.

This chain uses TRBV13 with TRBJ1-5, with 8 bases fitting TRBD1. Trimming at V came to 4 bases and at J to 13 bases, leaving 15 bases not matched to a gene. Germline loops: CDR1 PRHDT, CDR2 FYEKMQ (reference sequence). The CDR3 has 15 residues. The CDR3 coding sequence is TGTGCCAGCAGCTCTAGGGGGGACAGGTTTAGGGGGCAGCATTTT. Translating gives CASSSRGDRFRGQHF. Drawing the rest from reference TRBV13 and TRBJ1-5, the complete variable domain is AAGVIQSPRHLIKEKRETATLKCYPIPRHDTVYWYQQGPGQDPQFLISFYEKMQSDKGSIPDRFSAQQFSDYHSELNMSSLELGDSALYFCASSSRGDRFRGQHFGDGTRLSIL.

J is TRBJ1-2 and V is TRBV19; D is perhaps TRBD1 (5 bases). CDR3 length: 12 residues. Trimming stripped 7 bases from V and 8 bases from J, with 14 bases between. The germline V gene has CDR1 LNHDA and CDR2 SQIVND (reference sequence). CDR3 coding DNA: TGTGCCAGTACCAAGGGGCAGGGCGGCTACACCTTC. It codes for CASTKGQGGYTF.

V is TRBV11-3 and J is TRBJ2-1, with TRBD2 identical over 10 bases. Trimming cost V 0 bases and J 8 bases; bases outside gene matches: 4. The CDR3 runs to 15 residues. Germline CDR1 SGHNT, CDR2 YENEEA. The DNA for the CDR3 is TGTGCCAGCAGCTTAGACAGCGGGGGGGCCTATGAGCAGTTCTTC. Protein product: CASSLDSGGAYEQFF.

This clone is called medium-sized based on its frequency. The chain couples TRBV28 to TRBJ1-1, with a possible D match to TRBD1 (5 bases). Trimming pared 5 bases from V and 10 bases from J, leaving 11 bases between. The CDR3 runs 11 residues. CDR1 is MDHEN and CDR2 is SYDVKM in the germline V gene. Written as DNA, the CDR3 is TGTGCCAGCAGTCAACCGGGGGGAGCTTTCTTT. Residues: CASSQPGGAFF.

The chain has TRBV10-2 and TRBJ2-6; D is unclear. The ends were cut back, 4 bases at V and 0 bases at J, with 7 bases in the middle. Germline values: CDR1 WSHSY, CDR2 SAAADI. CDR3 size: 15 residues. CDR3 nucleotide sequence: TGCGCCAGCAGTGGCGTAAGCTCTGGGGCCAACGTCCTGACTTTC. This gives the protein CASSGVSSGANVLTF.

V and J are TRBV18 and TRBJ1-2; TRBD1 matches 9 bases. Trimming at V came to 3 bases and at J to 7 bases, leaving 15 bases not matched to a gene. CDR1 and CDR2 (germline): KGHSH, LQKENI. The CDR3 sequence is 17 residues long. The CDR3 coding sequence is TGTGCCAGCTCACCCACCCGGGCGGACAGGGGATTACGTGGCTACACCTTC. Translated, it gives CASSPTRADRGLRGYTF.

Turning to this clone: Different DNA sequences within this sample yield the same CDR3. The chain uses TRBV9 and TRBJ2-7, with D possibly matching TRBD1 (5 bases). The germline V and J ends were trimmed by 5 bases and 6 bases, with 18 bases remaining between them. The CDR3 spans 14 residues. Germline-derived CDR1 and CDR2 are SGDLS and YYNGEE. The CDR3 DNA reads TGTGCCAGCAGTGTGGAACCAGGACATTCCGAGCAGTACTTC. Encoded protein: CASSVEPGHSEQYF.

This rearrangement joins TRBV15 to TRBJ1-6, with D possibly being TRBD1 (5 bases). This CDR3 has 18 residues. V was pared by 0 bases and J by 7 bases, with 19 bases between. Germline V lookup: CDR1 LNHNV, CDR2 YYDKDF (reference sequence). The CDR3 coding sequence is TGTGCCACCAGCAGAGATGTCCCGGGGGTCGTGTGGAATTCACCCCTCCACTTT. This encodes CATSRDVPGVVWNSPLHF.

The rearrangement uses TRBV4-3 and TRBJ2-3; 8 bases agree with TRBD2. The CDR3 runs 16 residues. Germline values: CDR1 LGHNA, CDR2 YSLEER. Losses at the gene ends were 0 bases for V and 7 bases for J; bases not matched to a gene: 9. The CDR3 here is CASSQDPGGDTHTQYF. The CDR3 coding sequence is TGCGCCAGCAGCCAAGACCCCGGGGGGGACACTCATACGCAGTATTTT.

This chain links TRBV9 with TRBJ1-2; 7 nucleotides line up with TRBD1. Trimming at V came to 0 bases and at J to 4 bases, leaving 12 bases not matched to a gene. This CDR3 is built from 17 residues. Germline-derived CDR1 and CDR2 are SGDLS and YYNGEE. The CDR3 DNA reads as TGTGCCAGCAGCGTAGTTAGTAGTTGGGGACAGTCCTATGGCTACACCTTC. This gives the protein CASSVVSSWGQSYGYTF.

This rearrangement joins TRBV5-4 to TRBJ2-3, with 10 nucleotides matching TRBD2. This CDR3 spans 16 amino acids. V trimming: 3 bases; J trimming: 2 bases; junction bases outside the gene matches: 6. Germline CDR1 SGHNT, CDR2 YYREEE (reference sequence). The CDR3 bases are TGTGCCAGCAGCTGGGGGACTAGCGCGACCACAGATACGCAGTATTTT. This codes for CASSWGTSATTDTQYF.

V usage is TRBV2 and J usage is TRBJ2-3; the D is unclear. CDR1 SNHLY and CDR2 FYNNEI come from the germline V gene. V lost 6 bases, J lost 0 bases, and 4 bases lay in between. The CDR3 extends over 12 amino acids. This chain's CDR3 is CASSLSTDTQYF. The CDR3 DNA reads as TGTGCCAGCAGCCTCAGCACAGATACGCAGTATTTT.